Here is one T cell receptor beta chain with its context. The sample originates from a study of T cells after yellow fever vaccination. TCRdb fed the 5' RACE reads into MiXCR, producing one record per CDR3 protein. The sample has around 250,000 distinct CDR3 sequences; approximately 5.2% are singletons. Per the germline V gene, CDR1 is SGHTA and CDR2 is FQGNSA. Trimming pared 3 bases from V and 4 bases from J, leaving 12 bases between. The CDR3 totals 14 residues. The receptor comes from a man aged 18 to 30 who received the YFV17D yellow fever vaccine. The genes are TRBV7-2 and TRBJ2-5; possible D gene TRBD2, 5 bases. Sample: CD4+ T cells sorted from PBMCs, taken on the day of the yellow fever booster vaccination. CDR3 region: CASSLISSSETQYF. As DNA, the CDR3 is TGTGCCAGCAGCTTGATTTCTAGCTCAGAGACCCAGTACTTC. Looking up the rest from reference TRBV7-2 and TRBJ2-5 gives the full variable domain: GAGVSQSPSNKVTEKGKDVELRCDPISGHTALYWYRQSLGQGLEFLIYFQGNSAPDKSGLPSDRFSAERTGGSVSTLTIQRTQQEDSAVYLCASSLISSSETQYFGPGTRLLVL.